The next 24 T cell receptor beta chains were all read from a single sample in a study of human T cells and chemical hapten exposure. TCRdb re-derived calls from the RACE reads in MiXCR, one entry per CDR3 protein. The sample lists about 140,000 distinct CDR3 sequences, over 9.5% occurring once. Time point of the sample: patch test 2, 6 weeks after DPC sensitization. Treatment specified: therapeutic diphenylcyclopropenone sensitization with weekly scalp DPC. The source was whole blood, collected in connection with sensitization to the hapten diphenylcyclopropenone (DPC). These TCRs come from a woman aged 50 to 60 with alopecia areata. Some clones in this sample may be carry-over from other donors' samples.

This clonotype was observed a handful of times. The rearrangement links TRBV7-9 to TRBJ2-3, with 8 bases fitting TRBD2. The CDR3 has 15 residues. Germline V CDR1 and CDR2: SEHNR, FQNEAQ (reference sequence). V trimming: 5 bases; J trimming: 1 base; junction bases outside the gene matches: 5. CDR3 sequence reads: CASSPSGGGTDTQYF. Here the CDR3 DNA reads TGTGCCAGCAGCCCGTCGGGGGGGGGCACAGATACGCAGTATTTT.

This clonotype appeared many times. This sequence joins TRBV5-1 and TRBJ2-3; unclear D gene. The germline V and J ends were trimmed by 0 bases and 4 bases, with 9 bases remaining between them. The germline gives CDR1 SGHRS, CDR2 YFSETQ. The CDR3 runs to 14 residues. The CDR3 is CASSLVSFADTQYF. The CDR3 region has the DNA TGCGCCAGCAGCTTGGTCTCTTTCGCAGATACGCAGTATTTT.

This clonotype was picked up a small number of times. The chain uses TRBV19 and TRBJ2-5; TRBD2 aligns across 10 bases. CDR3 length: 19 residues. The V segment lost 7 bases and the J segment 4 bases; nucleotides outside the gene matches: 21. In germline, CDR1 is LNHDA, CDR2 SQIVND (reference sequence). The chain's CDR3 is CASTYGTSARRVPGETQYF. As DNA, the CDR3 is TGTGCCAGTACCTACGGGACTAGCGCGAGGCGGGTTCCTGGAGAGACCCAGTACTTC.

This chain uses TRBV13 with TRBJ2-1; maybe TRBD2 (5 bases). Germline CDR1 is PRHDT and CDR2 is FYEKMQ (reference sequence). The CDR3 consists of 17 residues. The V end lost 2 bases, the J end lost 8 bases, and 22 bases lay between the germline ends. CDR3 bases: TGTGCCAGCAGCTTAAAGGCCCAGGCTAGCTTGAAGGATGAGCAGTTCTTC. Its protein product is CASSLKAQASLKDEQFF.

CDR3: CATSRGAAETQYF. The CDR3 nucleotides read TGTGCCACCAGTCGGGGGGCAGCAGAGACCCAGTACTTC. V usage is TRBV24-1 and J usage is TRBJ2-5; tentative D call: TRBD2 (7 bases). Germline V gene sequence: CDR1 KGHDR, CDR2 SFDVKD. Trimming removed 6 bases at V and 4 bases at J, with 11 bases between. The CDR3 consists of 13 residues.

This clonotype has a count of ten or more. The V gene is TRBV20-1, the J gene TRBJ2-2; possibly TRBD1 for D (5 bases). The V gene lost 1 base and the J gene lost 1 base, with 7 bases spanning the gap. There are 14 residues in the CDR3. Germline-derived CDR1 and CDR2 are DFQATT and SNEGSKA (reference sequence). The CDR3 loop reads CSARGQGNTGELFF. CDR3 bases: TGCAGTGCTAGAGGGCAGGGGAACACCGGGGAGCTGTTTTTT.

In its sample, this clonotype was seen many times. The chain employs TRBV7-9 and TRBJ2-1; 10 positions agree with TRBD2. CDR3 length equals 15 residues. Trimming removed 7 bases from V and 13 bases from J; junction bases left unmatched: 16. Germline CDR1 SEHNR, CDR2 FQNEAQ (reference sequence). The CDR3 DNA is TGTGCCAGCATTGAAGGGACTAGCGCCCATATCCGTCAGTTCTTC. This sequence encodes CASIEGTSAHIRQFF.

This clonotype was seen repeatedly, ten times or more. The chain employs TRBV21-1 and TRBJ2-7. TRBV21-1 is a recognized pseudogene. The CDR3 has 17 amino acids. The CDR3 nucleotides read TGTGCCAGCAGCCCCCATGGAGCATCCTACGGCCAAGACGAGCAGTACTTC. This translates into CASSPHGASYGQDEQYF.

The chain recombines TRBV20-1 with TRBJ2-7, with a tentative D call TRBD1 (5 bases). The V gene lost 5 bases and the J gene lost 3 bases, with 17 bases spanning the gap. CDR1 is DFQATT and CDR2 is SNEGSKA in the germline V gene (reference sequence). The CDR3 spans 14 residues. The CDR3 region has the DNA TGCAGTGCTGACCTGGGGCCCGGCGGCTACGAGCAGTACTTC. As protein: CSADLGPGGYEQYF.

CDR3 coding DNA: TGTGCCAGCAGCCTGGAACCGCCGGGACTAGCGGGAGTGGGGGAGACCCAGTACTTC. Protein: CASSLEPPGLAGVGETQYF. The V gene is TRBV7-2, the J gene TRBJ2-5; 14 nucleotides line up with TRBD2. With 5 bases clipped from V and 5 bases from J, the junction kept 16 bases outside the gene matches. CDR3 length equals 19 residues. Germline lookup yields CDR1 SGHTA and CDR2 FQGNSA.

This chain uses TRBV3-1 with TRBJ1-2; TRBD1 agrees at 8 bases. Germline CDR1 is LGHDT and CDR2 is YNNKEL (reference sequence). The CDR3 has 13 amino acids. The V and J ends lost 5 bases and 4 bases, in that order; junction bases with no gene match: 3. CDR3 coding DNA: TGTGCCAGCAGCTCGGGACAGGCCTATGGCTACACCTTC. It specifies CASSSGQAYGYTF.

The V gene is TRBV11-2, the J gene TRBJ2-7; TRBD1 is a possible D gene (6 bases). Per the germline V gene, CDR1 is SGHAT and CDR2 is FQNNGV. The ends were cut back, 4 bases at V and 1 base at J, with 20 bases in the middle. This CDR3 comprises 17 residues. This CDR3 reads CASSSRVGAGESYEQYF. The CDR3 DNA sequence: TGTGCCAGCAGCTCCCGGGTGGGGGCCGGGGAGTCCTACGAGCAGTACTTC.

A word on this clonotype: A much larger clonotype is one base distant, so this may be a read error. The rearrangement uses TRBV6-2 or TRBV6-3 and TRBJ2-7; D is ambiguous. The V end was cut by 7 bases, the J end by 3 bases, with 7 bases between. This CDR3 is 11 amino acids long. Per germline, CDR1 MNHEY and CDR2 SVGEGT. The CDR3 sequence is CASKTLYEQYF. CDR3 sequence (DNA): TGTGCCAGCAAGACACTCTACGAGCAGTACTTC.

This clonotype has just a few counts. This chain's CDR3 is CASSSNGQGAEAFF. The CDR3 DNA follows: TGTGCCAGCAGTTCAAACGGACAGGGTGCTGAAGCTTTCTTT. The rearrangement uses TRBV27 and TRBJ1-1, with 8 bases fitting TRBD1. The germline CDR1 and CDR2 sequences are MNHEY and SMNVEV (reference sequence). The length of the CDR3 is 14 residues. J gave up 6 bases and V 4 bases, and 7 bases lay outside the gene matches.

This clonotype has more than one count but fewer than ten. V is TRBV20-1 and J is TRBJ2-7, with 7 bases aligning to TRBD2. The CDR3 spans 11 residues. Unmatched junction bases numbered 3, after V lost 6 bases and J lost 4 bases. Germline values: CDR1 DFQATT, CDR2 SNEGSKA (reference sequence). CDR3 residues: CSAGGPYEQYF. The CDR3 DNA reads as TGCAGTGCGGGAGGGCCATACGAGCAGTACTTC.

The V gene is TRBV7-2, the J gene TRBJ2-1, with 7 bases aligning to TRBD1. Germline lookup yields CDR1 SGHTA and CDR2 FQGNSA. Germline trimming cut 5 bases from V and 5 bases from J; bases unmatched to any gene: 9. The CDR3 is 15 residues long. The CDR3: CASSPSRGYHNEQFF. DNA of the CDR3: TGTGCCAGCAGCCCCTCCAGGGGGTACCACAATGAGCAGTTCTTC.

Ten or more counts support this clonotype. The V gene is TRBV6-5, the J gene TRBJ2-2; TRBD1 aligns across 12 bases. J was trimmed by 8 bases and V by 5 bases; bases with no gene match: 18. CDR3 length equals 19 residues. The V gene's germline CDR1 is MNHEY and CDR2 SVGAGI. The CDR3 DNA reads TGTGCCAGCAGTGTCCGGGACAGGGGGCAGGGCGGGAGAGGAGGGGAGCTGTTTTTT. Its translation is CASSVRDRGQGGRGGELFF.

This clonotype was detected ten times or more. This chain's CDR3 is CASSQDITGGQPQHF. The CDR3 DNA reads TGTGCCAGCAGCCAAGATATAACAGGGGGTCAGCCCCAGCATTTT. The rearrangement links TRBV3-1 to TRBJ1-5; 8 bases fit TRBD1. CDR1 and CDR2 from the germline V gene are LGHDT and YNNKEL (reference sequence). The length of the CDR3 is 15 residues. The J segment lost 6 bases and the V segment lost 0 bases, leaving 4 bases of the junction unmatched.

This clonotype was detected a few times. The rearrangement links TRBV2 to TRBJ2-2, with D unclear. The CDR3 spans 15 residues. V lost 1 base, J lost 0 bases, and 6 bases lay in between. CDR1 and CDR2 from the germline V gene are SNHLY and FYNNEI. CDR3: CASSEGRSNTGELFF. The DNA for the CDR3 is TGTGCCAGCAGTGAAGGCCGTTCGAACACCGGGGAGCTGTTTTTT.

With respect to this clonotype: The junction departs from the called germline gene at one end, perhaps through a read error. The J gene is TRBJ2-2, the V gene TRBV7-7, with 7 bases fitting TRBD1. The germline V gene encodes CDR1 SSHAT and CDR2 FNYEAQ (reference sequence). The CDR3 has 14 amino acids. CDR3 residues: CASSEDRTAGELFF. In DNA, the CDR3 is TGTGCTAGCAGCGAGGACAGGACGGCCGGGGAGCTGTTTTTT.

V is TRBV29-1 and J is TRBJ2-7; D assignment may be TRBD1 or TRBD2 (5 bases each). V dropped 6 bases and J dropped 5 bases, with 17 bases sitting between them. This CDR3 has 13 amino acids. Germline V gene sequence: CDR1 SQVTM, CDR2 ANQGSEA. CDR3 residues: CSVPGAGQDEQYF. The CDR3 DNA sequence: TGCAGCGTCCCCGGGGCAGGGCAGGACGAGCAGTACTTC.

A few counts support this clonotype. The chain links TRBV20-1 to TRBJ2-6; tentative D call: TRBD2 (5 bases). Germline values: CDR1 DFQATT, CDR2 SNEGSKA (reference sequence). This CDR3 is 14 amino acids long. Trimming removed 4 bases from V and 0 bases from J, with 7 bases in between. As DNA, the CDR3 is TGCAGTGCTAAGCGGAGCTCTGGGGCCAACGTCCTGACTTTC. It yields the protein CSAKRSSGANVLTF.

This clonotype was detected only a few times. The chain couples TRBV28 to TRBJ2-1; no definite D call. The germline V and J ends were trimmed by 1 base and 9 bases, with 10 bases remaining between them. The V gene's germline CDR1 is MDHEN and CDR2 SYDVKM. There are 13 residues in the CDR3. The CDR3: CASSLLAPAEQFF. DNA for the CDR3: TGTGCCAGCAGTTTATTAGCCCCCGCTGAGCAGTTCTTC. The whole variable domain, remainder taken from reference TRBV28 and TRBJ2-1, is DVKVTQSSRYLVKRTGEKVFLECVQDMDHENMFWYRQDPGLGLRLIYFSYDVKMKEKGDIPEGYSVSREKKERFSLILESASTNQTSMYLCASSLLAPAEQFFGPGTRLTVL.

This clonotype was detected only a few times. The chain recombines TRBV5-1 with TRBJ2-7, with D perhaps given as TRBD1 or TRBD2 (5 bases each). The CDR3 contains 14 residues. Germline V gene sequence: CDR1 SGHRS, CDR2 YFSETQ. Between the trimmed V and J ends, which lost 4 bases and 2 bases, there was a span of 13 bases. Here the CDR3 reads CASSPRDGTYEQYF. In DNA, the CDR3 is TGCGCCAGCAGCCCCCGGGACGGGACCTACGAGCAGTACTTC.